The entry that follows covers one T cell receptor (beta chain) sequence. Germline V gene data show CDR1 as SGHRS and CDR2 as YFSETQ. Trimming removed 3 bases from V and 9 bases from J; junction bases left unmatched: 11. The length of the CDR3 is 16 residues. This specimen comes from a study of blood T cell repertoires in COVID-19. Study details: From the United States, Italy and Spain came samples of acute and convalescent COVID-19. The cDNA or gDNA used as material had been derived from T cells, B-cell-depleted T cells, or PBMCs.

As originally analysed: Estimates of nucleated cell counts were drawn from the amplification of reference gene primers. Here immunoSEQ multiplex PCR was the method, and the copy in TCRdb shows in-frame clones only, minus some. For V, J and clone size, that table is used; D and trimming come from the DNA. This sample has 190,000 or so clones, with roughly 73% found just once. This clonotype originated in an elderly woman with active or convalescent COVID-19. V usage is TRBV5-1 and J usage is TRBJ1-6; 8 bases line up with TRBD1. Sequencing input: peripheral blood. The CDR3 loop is CASSSQGAGGISPLHF. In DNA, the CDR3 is TGCGCCAGCAGCTCCCAGGGGGCAGGGGGTATTTCACCCCTCCACTTT.